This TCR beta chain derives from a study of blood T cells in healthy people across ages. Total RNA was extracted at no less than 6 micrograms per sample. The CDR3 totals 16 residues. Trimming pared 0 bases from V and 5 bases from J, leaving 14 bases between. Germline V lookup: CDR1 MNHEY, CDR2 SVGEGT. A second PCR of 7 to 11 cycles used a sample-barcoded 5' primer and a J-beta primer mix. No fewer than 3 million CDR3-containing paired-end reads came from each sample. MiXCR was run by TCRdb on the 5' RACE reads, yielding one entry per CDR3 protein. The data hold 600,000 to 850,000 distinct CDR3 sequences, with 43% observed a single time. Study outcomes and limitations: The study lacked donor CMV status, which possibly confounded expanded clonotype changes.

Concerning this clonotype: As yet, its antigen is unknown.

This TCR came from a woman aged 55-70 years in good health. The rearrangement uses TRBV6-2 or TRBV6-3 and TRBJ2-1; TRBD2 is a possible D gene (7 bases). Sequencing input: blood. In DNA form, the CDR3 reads TGTGCCAGCAGTTACTCGGGGGAGGGGGGGGACAATGAGCAGTTCTTC. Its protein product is CASSYSGEGGDNEQFF.